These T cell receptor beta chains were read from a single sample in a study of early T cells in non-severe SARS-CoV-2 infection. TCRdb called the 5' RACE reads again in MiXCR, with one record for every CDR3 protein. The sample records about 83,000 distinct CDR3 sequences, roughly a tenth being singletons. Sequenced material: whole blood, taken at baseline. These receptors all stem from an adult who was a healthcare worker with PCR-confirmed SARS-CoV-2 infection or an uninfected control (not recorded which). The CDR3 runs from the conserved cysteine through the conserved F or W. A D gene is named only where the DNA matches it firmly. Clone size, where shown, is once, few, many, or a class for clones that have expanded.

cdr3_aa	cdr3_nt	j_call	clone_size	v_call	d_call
CASSLAGTSFYEQYF	TGTGCCAGCAGCCTCGCCGGGACTAGCTTCTACGAGCAGTACTTC	TRBJ2-7	many	TRBV11-2	TRBD2
CASSRREDREQFF	TGTGCCAGCAGCCGCAGAGAGGATAGAGAGCAGTTCTTC	TRBJ2-1	few	TRBV4-2	.
CASSPGGQRYGYTF	TGTGCCAGCAGCCCAGGGGGACAGCGCTATGGCTACACCTTC	TRBJ1-2	few	TRBV5-4	TRBD1
CASSSRGGDGELFF	TGTGCCAGCAGCTCCAGGGGAGGGGACGGGGAGCTGTTTTTT	TRBJ2-2	.	TRBV11-2	.
CASSLRQPGYEQYF	TGTGCCAGCAGTTTACGGCAGCCAGGGTACGAGCAGTACTTC	TRBJ2-7	.	TRBV12-3/TRBV12-4	.
CTSSLGVGQGFVEQYF	TGTACCAGCAGCTTAGGAGTAGGACAGGGGTTCGTCGAGCAGTACTTC	TRBJ2-7	.	TRBV13	TRBD1
CASSLWGRNNEQFF	TGTGCCAGCAGCTTATGGGGCAGAAACAATGAGCAGTTCTTC	TRBJ2-1	.	TRBV7-2	.
CASKSLSGANVLTF	TGTGCCAGCAAGAGTCTCTCTGGGGCCAACGTCCTGACTTTC	TRBJ2-6	many	TRBV27	.
CASSMTGGYEKLFF	TGTGCCAGCAGTATGACAGGGGGCTATGAAAAACTGTTTTTT	TRBJ1-4	few	TRBV25-1	TRBD1
CSVPGQGGEKLFF	TGCAGTGTGCCGGGACAGGGGGGTGAAAAACTGTTTTTT	TRBJ1-4	few	TRBV20-1	TRBD1
CASNEPGTGSYEQYF	TGTGCCAGCAACGAACCCGGGACAGGTTCCTACGAGCAGTACTTC	TRBJ2-7	.	TRBV28	TRBD1
CASSQDRGSLLIGPTYEQYF	TGTGCCAGCAGTCAAGACAGGGGGTCTCTTTTGATCGGACCAACCTACGAGCAGTACTTC	TRBJ2-7	.	TRBV28	TRBD1
CASSQDKPTSPRYNEQFF	TGTGCCAGCAGCCAGGACAAACCGACTAGTCCGCGATACAATGAGCAGTTCTTC	TRBJ2-1	.	TRBV7-9	.
CASSFLPFMNTEAFF	TGTGCCAGCAGTTTTCTGCCCTTCATGAACACTGAAGCTTTCTTT	TRBJ1-1	many	TRBV27	.
CASSTSRAGYEQYF	TGTGCCAGTAGTACTAGTCGCGCTGGCTACGAGCAGTACTTC	TRBJ2-7	.	TRBV19	.
CASSDRQPYEQYF	TGTGCCAGCAGTGATCGACAGCCCTACGAGCAGTACTTC	TRBJ2-7	many	TRBV2	.
CASSPPNSGRAPSYEQYF	TGTGCCAGCTCACCTCCTAACAGCGGGAGGGCGCCCTCCTACGAGCAGTACTTC	TRBJ2-7	.	TRBV18	TRBD2
CASSIGNPAYNEQFF	TGTGCCAGTAGTATCGGCAACCCGGCCTACAATGAGCAGTTCTTC	TRBJ2-1	.	TRBV19	.